Below, 8 T cell receptor beta chains from the same sample are listed, as sequenced in a study of T cells in Graves' hyperthyroidism and ophthalmopathy. RNA transcripts were the template for amplifying TCR beta CDR3 regions. RT-PCR in the first round (using the HTBI primer set) targeted the TCR CDR3. One entry per CDR3 protein results from TCRdb running MiXCR on the multiplex PCR reads. The sample shows some 800,000 distinct CDR3 sequences, 38% of them seen only once. The specimen was blood. Receptors were obtained from a man aged 18 to 29 with Graves' hyperthyroidism.

For this clonotype: One end of the junction fails to match germline, which may point to a read error. The chain joins TRBV20-1 to TRBJ2-5; the match to TRBD2 covers 9 bases. CDR3 length: 12 residues. Germline V lookup: CDR1 DFQATT, CDR2 SNEGSKA (reference sequence). In nucleotides, the CDR3 is TGCAGTCCTAGCGGGACCCTTGAGACCCAGTACTTC. This translates into CSPSGTLETQYF.

At least ten counts were recorded for this clonotype. This sequence joins TRBV7-8 and TRBJ1-1, with a tentative D call TRBD1 (6 bases). The CDR3 has 15 residues. Per the germline V gene, CDR1 is SGHVS and CDR2 is FQNEAQ. Trimming stripped 1 base from V and 1 base from J, with 10 bases between. CDR3: CASSLDPTGNTEAFF. In nucleotides, the CDR3 is TGTGCCAGCAGCTTAGACCCGACAGGGAACACTGAAGCTTTCTTT.

CDR3 region: CASSPSPYNEQFF. The CDR3 DNA sequence: TGTGCCAGCAGTCCTAGCCCCTACAATGAGCAGTTCTTC. The chain is built from TRBV6-5 and TRBJ2-5; D might be TRBD2 (5 bases). The DNA end lines up better with TRBJ2-1; the J call may be wrong. CDR1 MNHEY and CDR2 SVGAGI come from the germline V gene. The CDR3 is 13 residues long.

The J gene is TRBJ1-1, the V gene TRBV6-5, with D maybe TRBD1 (5 bases). The CDR3 length is 14 residues. V shed 11 bases and J shed 6 bases, with 22 bases lying between them. Germline V CDR1 and CDR2: MNHEY, SVGAGI. Here the CDR3 reads CAVRTNTGGAEAFF. CDR3 DNA: TGTGCCGTTCGTACCAACACCGGGGGGGCTGAAGCTTTCTTT.

As concerns this clonotype: A much more abundant neighbour one base away suggests this may be a read error. The chain uses TRBV9 and TRBJ2-5, with a possible D match to TRBD2 (5 bases). Trimming removed 2 bases at V and 5 bases at J, with 13 bases between. Germline CDR1 reads SGDLS; CDR2 reads YYNGEE. This CDR3 has 14 amino acids. The CDR3 region has the DNA TGTGCCAGCAGCGTGGACTGGTATAGTGAGACCCAGTACTTC. Its translation: CASSVDWYSETQYF.

This clonotype was found many times. This rearrangement joins TRBV7-2 to TRBJ1-5; 8 bases align to TRBD1. This CDR3 is 15 amino acids long. The trim removed 0 bases at V and 6 bases at J, leaving 4 bases unmatched. CDR1 is SGHTA and CDR2 is FQGNSA in the germline V gene. CDR3 in amino acids: CASSLASTGVQPQHF. The CDR3 coding sequence is TGTGCCAGCAGCTTAGCGTCGACAGGGGTTCAGCCCCAGCATTTT.

The chain is built from TRBV12-3 or TRBV12-4 and TRBJ1-4; no firm D call. CDR3 length: 13 amino acids. V lost 8 bases and J lost 8, with 15 bases in between. The CDR3 spells CASSRGPSEKLFF. CDR3 nucleotide sequence: TGTGCCAGCTCCCGAGGGCCGTCGGAAAAACTGTTTTTT.

The V and J genes are TRBV15 and TRBJ2-3; possible D gene TRBD1, 5 bases. Germline V gene lookup returns CDR1 LNHNV and CDR2 YYDKDF (reference sequence). CDR3 length: 13 residues. V gave up 3 bases and J gave up 7 bases, with 11 bases separating them. The CDR3 is CATSSDSQNTQYF. In DNA, the CDR3 is TGTGCCACCAGCAGCGACAGTCAGAATACGCAGTATTTT.